This T cell receptor (beta chain) was retrieved from a study of STAT5B mutations in CD4+ large granular lymphocyte leukemia. General observations from the study: Without HLA matching, higher CD4+ than CD8+ T-LGLL clonality could reflect small sample size.

Here immunoSEQ multiplex PCR was the method, and the copy in TCRdb shows in-frame clones only, minus some. The data show approximately 32,000 clones, about 87% seen once. On this clone itself: Its antigen is not identified.

The clonotype was recovered from a human donor in good health. The sequenced sample consisted of CD4+ T cells from blood buffy coats.

CDR3 in amino acids: CATSNREIREQYF. CDR3 bases: TGTGCCACCAGCAACAGGGAAATTCGCGAGCAGTACTTC. The chain combines TRBV15 with TRBJ2-5, with a weak D call TRBD1 (6 bases). The DNA end favors TRBJ2-7, so the J call may be wrong. The length of the CDR3 is 13 residues. Germline CDR1 and CDR2: LNHNV and YYDKDF (reference sequence).